This passage covers 30 T cell receptor beta chains from one sample sequenced in a study of T cell repertoires in cytomegalovirus infection. One entry per CDR3 protein, called by TCRdb with MiXCR from the reads. The profile covers some 230,000 distinct CDR3 sequences, with roughly 22% appearing a single time and about 20% taken by the ten largest. Sequencing was performed on CD8+ T cells from PBMCs. Source of these receptors: a human donor in good health (CMV status not recorded). Some clones in this sample may be carry-over from other donors' samples.

The chain joins TRBV4-1 to TRBJ1-5; D not certain. Germline CDR1 MGHRA, CDR2 YSYEKL. V lost 2 bases and J lost 3, with 5 bases in between. The CDR3 length is 13 residues. The CDR3, as DNA: TGCGCCAGCAGCCAACAGGACAATCAGCCCCAGCATTTT. It specifies CASSQQDNQPQHF.

The rearrangement uses TRBV7-6 and TRBJ2-7, with 9 bases lining up with TRBD1. CDR3 length: 12 residues. V was clipped by 11 bases and J by 3 bases; unmatched bases: 5. Germline values: CDR1 SGHVS, CDR2 FNYEAQ. CDR3 bases: TGTGCCGTCGGGACAGGGTTCTACGAGCAGTACTTC. It translates to CAVGTGFYEQYF. Using reference TRBV7-6 and TRBJ2-7 for the parts outside the CDR3, the full variable domain is GAGVSQSPRYKVTKRGQDVALRCDPISGHVSLYWYRQALGQGPEFLTYFNYEAQQDKSGLPNDRFSAERPEGSISTLTIQRTEQRDSAMYRCAVGTGFYEQYFGPGTRLTVT.

This clonotype was recorded many times. The chain carries TRBV19 and TRBJ2-1; D remains ambiguous. The CDR3 extends over 13 amino acids. V shed 0 bases and J shed 4 bases, with 4 bases lying between them. The V gene's germline CDR1 is LNHDA and CDR2 SQIVND (reference sequence). This chain's CDR3 is CASSIEVYNEQFF. Here the CDR3 DNA reads TGTGCCAGTAGTATAGAGGTTTACAATGAGCAGTTCTTC. Using reference TRBV19 and TRBJ2-1 for the parts outside the CDR3, the full variable domain is DGGITQSPKYLFRKEGQNVTLSCEQNLNHDAMYWYRQDPGQGLRLIYYSQIVNDFQKGDIAEGYSVSREKKESFPLTVTSAQKNPTAFYLCASSIEVYNEQFFGPGTRLTVL.

The table lists this clonotype with a few counts. J is TRBJ1-1 and V is TRBV2; tentatively, D is TRBD1 (6 bases). There are 12 residues in the CDR3. V was cut by 4 bases and J by 10 bases, with 13 bases left in between. CDR1 is SNHLY, CDR2 FYNNEI, per germline. This CDR3 reads CASSVDRSRAFF. The CDR3, as DNA: TGTGCCAGCAGTGTTGACAGGTCGCGAGCTTTCTTT.

Points on this clonotype: A much larger clone sits a single nucleotide away, making a read error possible. The J gene is TRBJ2-6, the V gene TRBV7-2; D may be TRBD1 or TRBD2 (5 bases each). This CDR3 has 14 amino acids. CDR1 and CDR2 (germline): SGHTA, FQGNSA. CDR3 in DNA: TGTGCCAGCACGGAAGGGGCTGGGGGCAACGTCCTGACTTTC. Its translation: CASTEGAGGNVLTF.

Worth noting for this clonotype: A much bigger clone sits one base away, suggesting this may be a read error. The chain combines TRBV7-2 with TRBJ1-6; D is ambiguous. The length of the CDR3 is 16 residues. CDR1 is SGHTA and CDR2 is FQGNSA in the germline V gene. CDR3 coding DNA: TGTGTCAGCAGCACAGACCGAAAAATAGTATATTCACCCCTCCACTTT. Translated: CVSSTDRKIVYSPLHF. Full variable domain (remainder filled in from reference TRBV7-2 and TRBJ1-6): GAGVSQSPSNKVTEKGKDVELRCDPISGHTALYWYRQSLGQGLEFLIYFQGNSAPDKSGLPSDRFSAERTGGSVSTLTIQRTQQEDSAVYLCVSSTDRKIVYSPLHFGNGTRLTVT.

The table lists this clonotype with many counts. The rearrangement uses TRBV15 and TRBJ1-1; D unclear. The CDR3 loop spans 13 amino acids. The V gene's germline CDR1 is LNHNV and CDR2 YYDKDF (reference sequence). Between the trimmed V and J ends, which lost 4 bases and 8 bases, there was a span of 14 bases. Written as DNA, the CDR3 is TGTGCCACCAGCACACGATTCAACAGCGAAGCTTTCTTT. Translating gives CATSTRFNSEAFF.

The chain carries TRBV7-4 and TRBJ1-1, with a tentative D call TRBD1 (5 bases). Trimming removed 1 base from V and 0 bases from J, with 15 bases in between. CDR1 SGHVT and CDR2 SQSDAQ come from the germline V gene. There are 17 residues in the CDR3. The CDR3 sequence: CASSLGQLGPLNTEAFF. CDR3 in DNA: TGTGCCAGCAGCTTAGGACAGCTCGGCCCCCTGAACACTGAAGCTTTCTTT. Using reference TRBV7-4 and TRBJ1-1 for the parts outside the CDR3, the full variable domain is GAGVSQSPRYKVAKRGRDVALRCDSISGHVTLYWYRQTLGQGSEVLTYSQSDAQRDKSGRPSGRFSAERPERSVSTLKIQRTEQGDSAVYLCASSLGQLGPLNTEAFFGQGTRLTVV.

This clonotype was seen ten or more times. V and J are TRBV24-1 and TRBJ2-2; TRBD1 agrees at 8 bases. The V gene end was trimmed by 3 bases and the J gene end by 5 bases; junction bases not matched to a gene: 1. Germline V CDR1 and CDR2: KGHDR, SFDVKD. This CDR3 comprises 14 residues. CDR3: CATSDRQGTGELFF. CDR3 sequence (DNA): TGTGCCACCAGTGATAGACAGGGGACCGGGGAGCTGTTTTTT.

The J gene is TRBJ1-4, the V gene TRBV7-6, with D possibly TRBD1 on 5 matching bases. CDR1 SGHVS and CDR2 FNYEAQ come from the germline V gene. This CDR3 is built from 18 residues. V lost 1 base, J lost 0 bases, and 15 bases lay in between. This CDR3 is CASSLVGQGEATNEKLFF. The DNA for the CDR3 is TGTGCCAGCAGCTTAGTCGGGCAGGGAGAGGCAACTAATGAAAAACTGTTTTTT.

In its sample, this clonotype was seen a few times. This chain joins TRBV12-3 or TRBV12-4 and TRBJ1-2, with 8 bases identical to TRBD1. This CDR3 contains 15 residues. V shed 4 bases, J shed 8 bases, and the junction held 12 bases outside the gene matches. The CDR3 reads CASSSGQGIFFGYTF. The CDR3 DNA reads TGTGCCAGCAGTTCAGGACAGGGAATATTTTTCGGCTACACCTTC.

The chain links TRBV13 to TRBJ2-3, with 13 bases aligning to TRBD2. The CDR3 spans 15 residues. Germline CDR1 and CDR2: PRHDT and FYEKMQ (reference sequence). V shed 5 bases, J shed 6 bases, and the junction held 5 bases outside the gene matches. The CDR3 here is CASSKWTSGGDTQYF. DNA of the CDR3: TGTGCCAGCAGCAAGTGGACTAGCGGGGGCGATACGCAGTATTTT.

In its sample, this clonotype was seen a few times. J is TRBJ2-7 and V is TRBV6-5, with D possibly being TRBD1 or TRBD2 (5 bases each). Germline V CDR1 and CDR2: MNHEY, SVGAGI. V lost 8 bases and J 7 bases, leaving 15 bases between the germline ends. CDR3 length: 12 amino acids. The CDR3 DNA is TGTGCCAGCGGGGGATCAGGGCCTGAGCAGTACTTC. It codes for CASGGSGPEQYF.

This rearrangement joins TRBV7-9 to TRBJ2-3; unclear D gene. V lost 4 bases to trimming and J lost 4 bases, with 12 bases between them. The CDR3 sequence is 14 residues long. CDR1 and CDR2 from the germline V gene are SEHNR and FQNEAQ (reference sequence). Here the CDR3 reads CASSSLATPDTQYF. For the CDR3, the DNA is TGTGCCAGCAGCTCCCTGGCGACGCCAGATACGCAGTATTTT. Supplemented by reference TRBV7-9 and TRBJ2-3, the full variable domain reads DTGVSQNPRHKITKRGQNVTFRCDPISEHNRLYWYRQTLGQGPEFLTYFQNEAQLEKSRLLSDRFSAERPKGSFSTLEIQRTEQGDSAMYLCASSSLATPDTQYFGPGTRLTVL.

This clonotype was seen many times. The chain joins TRBV6-5 to TRBJ2-5, with unresolved D. Looked up from germline, CDR1 is MNHEY and CDR2 is SVGAGI. Trimming left V 0 bases short and J 2 bases short, with 13 bases between. CDR3 size: 16 residues. The CDR3 loop is CASSYSRQYVQETQYF. In nucleotides, the CDR3 is TGTGCCAGCAGTTACTCGCGGCAGTATGTTCAAGAGACCCAGTACTTC.

J is TRBJ1-6 and V is TRBV27, with D unresolved. CDR1 is MNHEY, CDR2 SMNVEV, per germline (reference sequence). CDR3 length: 13 residues. The V gene lost 1 base and the J gene lost 8 bases, with 6 bases spanning the gap. The CDR3 DNA reads TGTGCCAGCAGTTTATGGAGCTATTCACCCCTCCACTTT. Translation gives CASSLWSYSPLHF.

This clonotype was observed many times. V gene TRBV7-2 combines with J gene TRBJ2-3; TRBD1 aligns across 7 bases. The CDR3 sequence is 14 residues long. Germline V gene data show CDR1 as SGHTA and CDR2 as FQGNSA. J was trimmed by 2 bases and V by 5 bases; bases with no gene match: 4. The CDR3 is CASSEQGNTDTQYF. CDR3 sequence (DNA): TGTGCCAGCAGCGAACAGGGGAACACAGATACGCAGTATTTT.

V gene TRBV20-1 combines with J gene TRBJ2-1, with D unclear. V was pared by 3 bases and J by 6 bases, with 9 bases between. This CDR3 comprises 12 residues. Germline loops: CDR1 DFQATT, CDR2 SNEGSKA (reference sequence). The CDR3 loop reads CSASDYGNEQFF. CDR3 bases: TGCAGTGCTAGCGATTATGGCAATGAGCAGTTCTTC.

This clonotype was counted between two and nine times. The chain has TRBV13 and TRBJ2-3; 12 bases are shared with TRBD2. Germline V gene sequence: CDR1 PRHDT, CDR2 FYEKMQ (reference sequence). The CDR3 is 19 amino acids. With V trimmed by 1 base and J by 6 bases, 14 bases remained unmatched. The CDR3 DNA reads TGTGCCAGCAGCTTAGTCCAACTAGCGGGGGGACCTGATCGTGATACGCAGTATTTT. Amino acid sequence: CASSLVQLAGGPDRDTQYF.

This clonotype has only a few counts. This chain uses TRBV29-1 with TRBJ2-1; D may match TRBD1 or TRBD2 (7 bases each). The V end was cut by 3 bases, the J end by 6 bases, with 12 bases between. Per the germline V gene, CDR1 is SQVTM and CDR2 is ANQGSEA. This CDR3 has 13 residues. The CDR3 here is CSVETGRGNEQFF. Here the CDR3 DNA reads TGCAGCGTTGAGACAGGGAGGGGCAATGAGCAGTTCTTC.

The chain has TRBV5-1 and TRBJ2-1, with D possibly being TRBD2 (5 bases). The CDR3 is 13 residues long. Germline V gene sequence: CDR1 SGHRS, CDR2 YFSETQ. The V end was cut by 5 bases, the J end by 5 bases, with 11 bases between. The chain's CDR3 is CASSPDYDNEQFF. CDR3 nucleotides: TGCGCCAGCAGTCCCGACTATGACAATGAGCAGTTCTTC. The full variable domain, rest sourced from reference TRBV5-1 and TRBJ2-1, is KAGVTQTPRYLIKTRGQQVTLSCSPISGHRSVSWYQQTPGQGLQFLFEYFSETQRNKGNFPGRFSGRQFSNSRSEMNVSTLELGDSALYLCASSPDYDNEQFFGPGTRLTVL.

J is TRBJ2-3 and V is TRBV27, with TRBD2 matching 8 bases. This CDR3 has 16 amino acids. Germline V lookup: CDR1 MNHEY, CDR2 SMNVEV (reference sequence). The V gene end was trimmed by 5 bases and the J gene end by 3 bases; junction bases not matched to a gene: 10. CDR3 loop: CASSPMGLGNTDTQYF. As DNA, the CDR3 is TGTGCCAGCAGTCCCATGGGACTAGGAAATACAGATACGCAGTATTTT.

The table lists this clonotype with many counts. The V gene is TRBV12-3 or TRBV12-4, the J gene TRBJ2-1, with TRBD2 matching over 9 bases. V was clipped by 10 bases and J by 6 bases; unmatched bases: 16. The CDR3 loop spans 16 amino acids. CDR3 in DNA: TGTGCCATCACCTCCTCTCGGGTAGCGGGGGTCAATGAGCAGTTCTTC. Translation gives CAITSSRVAGVNEQFF.

The J gene is TRBJ1-1, the V gene TRBV5-4; 11 nucleotides match TRBD1. This CDR3 has 16 amino acids. The V gene end was trimmed by 4 bases and the J gene end by 0 bases; junction bases not matched to a gene: 5. Germline V gene lookup returns CDR1 SGHNT and CDR2 YYREEE (reference sequence). As DNA, the CDR3 is TGTGCCAGCAGCATCGGGACAGGGGGAATGAACACTGAAGCTTTCTTT. Protein product: CASSIGTGGMNTEAFF.

This clonotype was counted a few times. J is TRBJ2-1 and V is TRBV29-1; D remains unclear. V dropped 5 bases and J dropped 6 bases, with 14 bases sitting between them. Germline assignment: CDR1 SQVTM and CDR2 ANQGSEA. The CDR3 runs to 13 residues. CDR3: CSVQGLVLNEQFF. The CDR3, as DNA: TGCAGCGTTCAAGGGCTAGTTCTCAATGAGCAGTTCTTC.

This clonotype was seen many times. V gene TRBV6-5 combines with J gene TRBJ1-1; weak D call: TRBD1 (5 bases). The CDR3 has 13 amino acids. Germline V CDR1 and CDR2: MNHEY, SVGAGI. The ends were cut back, 1 base at V and 5 bases at J, with 8 bases in the middle. The CDR3 loop is CASSYYGGTEAFF. CDR3 DNA sequence: TGTGCCAGCAGTTACTACGGGGGAACTGAAGCTTTCTTT.

Only one count was recorded for this clonotype. This chain uses TRBV6-1 with TRBJ1-1; D unresolved. The V gene's germline CDR1 is MNHNS and CDR2 SASEGT. The V gene lost 0 bases and the J gene lost 7 bases, with 12 bases spanning the gap. This CDR3 is 14 amino acids long. CDR3 bases: TGTGCCAGCAGTGAAGCTGGACGGTCCTATGAAGCTTTCTTT. Translating it yields CASSEAGRSYEAFF.

This chain joins TRBV2 and TRBJ1-4; no reliable D call. The CDR3 sequence is 11 residues long. Trimming shortened V by 3 bases and J by 6 bases, and 2 bases separated the two germline ends. Germline CDR1 and CDR2: SNHLY and FYNNEI. The DNA for the CDR3 is TGTGCCAGCAGTGAGGATGAAAAACTGTTTTTT. Residues: CASSEDEKLFF.

The genes are TRBV28 and TRBJ1-2; D is uncertain. V was cut by 5 bases and J by 6 bases, with 22 bases left in between. The CDR3 length is 16 residues. Germline V gives CDR1 MDHEN, CDR2 SYDVKM. The CDR3 sequence: CASSRPRLEGNNGYTF. The CDR3 DNA sequence: TGTGCCAGCAGTAGGCCCCGTTTGGAGGGTAATAATGGCTACACCTTC.

This clonotype was recorded at least ten times. This rearrangement joins TRBV7-9 to TRBJ2-5; TRBD1 matches at 7 bases. This CDR3 has 16 amino acids. Germline-derived CDR1 and CDR2 are SEHNR and FQNEAQ (reference sequence). The ends lost 0 bases at V and 2 bases at J; junction bases unmatched: 6. The CDR3 protein is CASSLAVGTAQETQYF. CDR3 DNA sequence: TGTGCCAGCAGCTTAGCGGTTGGGACAGCACAAGAGACCCAGTACTTC.